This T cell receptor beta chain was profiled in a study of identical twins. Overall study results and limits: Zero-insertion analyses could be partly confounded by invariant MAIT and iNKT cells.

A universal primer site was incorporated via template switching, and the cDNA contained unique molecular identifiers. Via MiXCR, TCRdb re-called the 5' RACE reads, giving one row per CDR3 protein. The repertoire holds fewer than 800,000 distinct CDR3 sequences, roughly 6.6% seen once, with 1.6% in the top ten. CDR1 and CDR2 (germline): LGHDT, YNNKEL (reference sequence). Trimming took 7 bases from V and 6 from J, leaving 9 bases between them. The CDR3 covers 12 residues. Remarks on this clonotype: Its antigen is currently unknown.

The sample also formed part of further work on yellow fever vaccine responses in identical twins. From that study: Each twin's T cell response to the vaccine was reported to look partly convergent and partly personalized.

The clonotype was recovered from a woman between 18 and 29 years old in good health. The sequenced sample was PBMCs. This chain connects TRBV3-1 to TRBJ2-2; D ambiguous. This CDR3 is CASNPTSGELFF. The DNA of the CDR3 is TGTGCCAGCAACCCCACGTCCGGGGAGCTGTTTTTT. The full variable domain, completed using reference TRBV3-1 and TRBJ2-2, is DTAVSQTPKYLVTQMGNDKSIKCEQNLGHDTMYWYKQDSKKFLKIMFSYNNKELIINETVPNRFSPKSPDKAHLNLHINSLELGDSAVYFCASNPTSGELFFGEGSRLTVL.